This T cell receptor beta chain was obtained from a study of beta chain features in type 1 diabetes. General study points: For Type 1 diabetes patients, all four CD4+ subsets carried TCRB CDR3s that were moderately but significantly shorter.

With V trimmed by 5 bases and J by 9 bases, 13 bases remained unmatched. There are 16 residues in the CDR3. Germline V gene lookup returns CDR1 SGHTA and CDR2 FQGTGA. Isolated RNA was reverse transcribed in full, so expressed TCRB transcripts were sequenced. The table came from immunoSEQ multiplex PCR; TCRdb's copy has only in-frame clones and leaves some out. This repertoire shows hundreds of thousands of clones, about an eighth found once; its top ten account for roughly 0.04%. On this clone: Antigen specificity is unknown.

The clonotype comes from a man aged 18-30 years with type 1 diabetes. The sequenced material came from naive CD4+ T cells from blood. V is TRBV7-3 and J is TRBJ1-6, with TRBD1 matching 7 bases. CDR3 DNA: TGTGCCAGCAGCCCGCTGACAGGGTACTTCCTTTCACCCCTCCACTTT. Translating it yields CASSPLTGYFLSPLHF.